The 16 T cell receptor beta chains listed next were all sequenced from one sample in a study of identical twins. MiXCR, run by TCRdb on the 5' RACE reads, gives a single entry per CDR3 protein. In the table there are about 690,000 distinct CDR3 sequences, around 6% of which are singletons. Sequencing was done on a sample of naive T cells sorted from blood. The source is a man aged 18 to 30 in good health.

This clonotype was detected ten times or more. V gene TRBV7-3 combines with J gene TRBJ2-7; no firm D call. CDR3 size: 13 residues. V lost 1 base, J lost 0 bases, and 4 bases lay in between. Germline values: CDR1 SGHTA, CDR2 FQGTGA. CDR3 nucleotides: TGTGCCAGCAGCTTAATGGCCTCCTACGAGCAGTACTTC. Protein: CASSLMASYEQYF.

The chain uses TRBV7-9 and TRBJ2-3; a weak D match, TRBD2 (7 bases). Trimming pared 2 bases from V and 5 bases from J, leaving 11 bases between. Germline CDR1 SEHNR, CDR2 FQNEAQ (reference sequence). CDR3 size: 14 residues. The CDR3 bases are TGTGCCAGCAGCTTAAGGGGGAGGGAAGATACGCAGTATTTT. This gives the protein CASSLRGREDTQYF. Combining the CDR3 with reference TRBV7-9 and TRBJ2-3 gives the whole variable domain DTGVSQNPRHKITKRGQNVTFRCDPISEHNRLYWYRQTLGQGPEFLTYFQNEAQLEKSRLLSDRFSAERPKGSFSTLEIQRTEQGDSAMYLCASSLRGREDTQYFGPGTRLTVL.

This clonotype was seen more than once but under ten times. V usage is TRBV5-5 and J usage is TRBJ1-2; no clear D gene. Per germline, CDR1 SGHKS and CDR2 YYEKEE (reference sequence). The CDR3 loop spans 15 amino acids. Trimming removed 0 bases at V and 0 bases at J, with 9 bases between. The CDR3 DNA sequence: TGTGCCAGCAGCTTGGAACCCACTCCTAACTATGGCTACACCTTC. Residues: CASSLEPTPNYGYTF.

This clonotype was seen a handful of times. CDR3: CASRPGQGAGDTEAFF. CDR3 DNA: TGCGCCAGCAGGCCTGGACAGGGGGCCGGGGACACTGAAGCTTTCTTT. The chain links TRBV5-1 to TRBJ1-1, with 11 bases identical to TRBD1. CDR1 SGHRS and CDR2 YFSETQ come from the germline V gene. The V segment lost 5 bases and the J segment 3 bases; nucleotides outside the gene matches: 9. The CDR3 is 16 residues long.

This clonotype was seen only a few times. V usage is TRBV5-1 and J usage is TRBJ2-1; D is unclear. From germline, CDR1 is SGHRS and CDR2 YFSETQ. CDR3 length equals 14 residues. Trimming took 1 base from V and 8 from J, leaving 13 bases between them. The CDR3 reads CASSLYRPEDEQFF. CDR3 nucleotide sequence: TGCGCCAGCAGCTTGTACAGACCCGAGGATGAGCAGTTCTTC. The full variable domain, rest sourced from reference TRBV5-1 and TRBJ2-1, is KAGVTQTPRYLIKTRGQQVTLSCSPISGHRSVSWYQQTPGQGLQFLFEYFSETQRNKGNFPGRFSGRQFSNSRSEMNVSTLELGDSALYLCASSLYRPEDEQFFGPGTRLTVL.

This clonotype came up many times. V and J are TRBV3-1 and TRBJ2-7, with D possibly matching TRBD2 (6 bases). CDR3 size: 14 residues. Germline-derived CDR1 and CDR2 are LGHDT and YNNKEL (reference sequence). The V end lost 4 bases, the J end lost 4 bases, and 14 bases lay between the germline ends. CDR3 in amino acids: CASSPPGRGYEQYV. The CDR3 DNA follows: TGTGCCAGCAGCCCCCCCGGGCGGGGATACGAGCAGTACGTC.

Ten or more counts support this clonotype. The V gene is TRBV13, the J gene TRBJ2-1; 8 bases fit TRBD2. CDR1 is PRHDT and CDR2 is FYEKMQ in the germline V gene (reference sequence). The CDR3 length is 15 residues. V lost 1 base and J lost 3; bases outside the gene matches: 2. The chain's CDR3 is CASSLEREYYNEQFF. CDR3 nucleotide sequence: TGTGCCAGCAGCTTAGAGCGGGAGTACTACAATGAGCAGTTCTTC.

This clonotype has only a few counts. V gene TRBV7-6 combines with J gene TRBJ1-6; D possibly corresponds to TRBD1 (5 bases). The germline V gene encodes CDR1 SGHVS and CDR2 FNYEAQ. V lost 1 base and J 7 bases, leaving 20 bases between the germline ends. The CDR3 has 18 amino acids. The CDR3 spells CASSLEGLSGGRNSPLHF. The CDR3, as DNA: TGTGCCAGCAGCTTAGAGGGACTTTCTGGGGGTCGAAATTCACCCCTCCACTTT. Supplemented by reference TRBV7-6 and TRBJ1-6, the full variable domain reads GAGVSQSPRYKVTKRGQDVALRCDPISGHVSLYWYRQALGQGPEFLTYFNYEAQQDKSGLPNDRFSAERPEGSISTLTIQRTEQRDSAMYRCASSLEGLSGGRNSPLHFGNGTRLTVT.

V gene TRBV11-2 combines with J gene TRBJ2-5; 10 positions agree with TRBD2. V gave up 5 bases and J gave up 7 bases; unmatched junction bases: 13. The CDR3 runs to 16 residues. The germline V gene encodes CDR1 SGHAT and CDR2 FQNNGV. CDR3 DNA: TGTGCCAGCAGCCCCCGGAGTAGCGGGAGGTATCGGACCCAGTACTTC. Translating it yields CASSPRSSGRYRTQYF.

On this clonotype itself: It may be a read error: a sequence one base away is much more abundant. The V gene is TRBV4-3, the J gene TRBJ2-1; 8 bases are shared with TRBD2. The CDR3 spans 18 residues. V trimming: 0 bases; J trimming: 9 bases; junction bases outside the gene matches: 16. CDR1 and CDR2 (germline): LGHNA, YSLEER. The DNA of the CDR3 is TGCGCCAGCAGCCAAGATTTTAGGGGGACTAGTGCTTTTTTTGAGCAGTTCTTC. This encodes CASSQDFRGTSAFFEQFF.

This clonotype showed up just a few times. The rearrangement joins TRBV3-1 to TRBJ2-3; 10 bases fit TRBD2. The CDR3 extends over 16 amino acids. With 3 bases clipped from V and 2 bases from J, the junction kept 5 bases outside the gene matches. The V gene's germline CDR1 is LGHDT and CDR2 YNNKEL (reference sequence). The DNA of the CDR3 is TGTGCCAGCAGCCACGTAGCGGGAGGTCCCACAGATACGCAGTATTTT. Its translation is CASSHVAGGPTDTQYF.

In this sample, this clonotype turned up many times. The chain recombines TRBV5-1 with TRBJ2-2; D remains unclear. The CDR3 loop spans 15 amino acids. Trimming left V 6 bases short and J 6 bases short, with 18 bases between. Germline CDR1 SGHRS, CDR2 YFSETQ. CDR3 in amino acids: CASIETTLTPGELFF. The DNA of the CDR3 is TGCGCCAGCATCGAGACGACCCTTACCCCCGGGGAGCTGTTTTTT. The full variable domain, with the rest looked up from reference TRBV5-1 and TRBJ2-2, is KAGVTQTPRYLIKTRGQQVTLSCSPISGHRSVSWYQQTPGQGLQFLFEYFSETQRNKGNFPGRFSGRQFSNSRSEMNVSTLELGDSALYLCASIETTLTPGELFFGEGSRLTVL.

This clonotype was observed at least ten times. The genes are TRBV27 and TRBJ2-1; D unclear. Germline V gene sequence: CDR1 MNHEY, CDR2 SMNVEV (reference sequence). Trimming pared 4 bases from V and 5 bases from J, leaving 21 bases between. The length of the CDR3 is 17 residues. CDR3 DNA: TGTGCCAGCAGTTATTTCCCCCCCGGCCTGCTGGACAATGAGCAGTTCTTC. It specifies CASSYFPPGLLDNEQFF.

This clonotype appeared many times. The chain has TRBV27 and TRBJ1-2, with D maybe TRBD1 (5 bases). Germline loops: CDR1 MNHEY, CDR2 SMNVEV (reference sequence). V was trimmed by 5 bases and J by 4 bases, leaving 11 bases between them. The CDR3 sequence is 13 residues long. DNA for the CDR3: TGTGCCAGCAGTCCGACAGAAACCTATGGCTACACCTTC. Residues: CASSPTETYGYTF.

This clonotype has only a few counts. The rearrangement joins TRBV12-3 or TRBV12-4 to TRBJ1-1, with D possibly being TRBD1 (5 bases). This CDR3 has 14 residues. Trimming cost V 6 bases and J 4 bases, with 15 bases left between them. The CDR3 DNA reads TGTGCCAGCAGCCCGACGGCGGGGGGCACTGAAGCTTTCTTT. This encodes CASSPTAGGTEAFF.

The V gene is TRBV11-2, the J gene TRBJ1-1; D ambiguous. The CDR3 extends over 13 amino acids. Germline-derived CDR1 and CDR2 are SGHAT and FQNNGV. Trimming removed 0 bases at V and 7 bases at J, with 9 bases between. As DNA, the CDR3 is TGTGCCAGCAGCTTAGATCTAAGTGGTGAAGCTTTCTTT. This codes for CASSLDLSGEAFF.